Listed here is a single T cell receptor beta chain. Its target is not known. This record belongs to a study of T cell responses to AZD1222 COVID-19 vaccine. The study pooled second doses at about 4 or about 12 weeks. V was clipped by 4 bases and J by 0 bases; unmatched bases: 6. The CDR3 contains 16 residues. From germline, CDR1 is SGHNT and CDR2 YYREEE (reference sequence). Repertoires were generated with immunoSEQ multiplex PCR, while TCRdb's copy carries only in-frame clones and drops some. Counted here are approximately 100,000 clones, about 85% occurring once; the ten biggest clones make up over 2%. Study-wide results and limits: Reports indicate that nearly half of spike-specific TCRs are directed at unmutated variant regions. After the peak T cell response, and only then, were repertoires sampled. The span of vaccine-associated CD4 TCRs extended across spike, with dominance at 160-218 and 743-854.

The clonotype comes from an adult who received the AZD1222 COVID-19 vaccine. Sequenced material: peripheral blood, taken 28 days after the second AZD1222 dose. The rearrangement uses TRBV5-4 and TRBJ1-3; 8 bases map to TRBD1. CDR3 sequence reads: CASSGGQGRSGNTIYF. The CDR3 DNA reads TGTGCCAGCAGCGGCGGACAGGGCCGCTCTGGAAACACCATATATTTT. The variable domain in full, completed from reference TRBV5-4 and TRBJ1-3, reads ETGVTQSPTHLIKTRGQQVTLRCSSQSGHNTVSWYQQALGQGPQFIFQYYREEENGRGNFPPRFSGLQFPNYSSELNVNALELDDSALYLCASSGGQGRSGNTIYFGEGSWLTVV.